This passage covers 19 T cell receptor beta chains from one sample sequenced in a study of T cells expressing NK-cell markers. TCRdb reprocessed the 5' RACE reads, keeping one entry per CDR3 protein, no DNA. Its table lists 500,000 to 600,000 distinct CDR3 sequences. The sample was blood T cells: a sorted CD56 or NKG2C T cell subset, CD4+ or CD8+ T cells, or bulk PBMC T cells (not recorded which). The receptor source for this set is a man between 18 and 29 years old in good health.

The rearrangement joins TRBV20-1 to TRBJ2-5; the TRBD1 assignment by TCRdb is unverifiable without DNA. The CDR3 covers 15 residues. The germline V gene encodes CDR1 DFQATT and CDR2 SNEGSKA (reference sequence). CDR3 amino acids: CSARSTGLGQETQYF.

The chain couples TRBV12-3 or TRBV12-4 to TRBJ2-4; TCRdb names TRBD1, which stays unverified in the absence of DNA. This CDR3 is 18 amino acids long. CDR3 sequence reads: CASSLLAGQKIAKNIQYF.

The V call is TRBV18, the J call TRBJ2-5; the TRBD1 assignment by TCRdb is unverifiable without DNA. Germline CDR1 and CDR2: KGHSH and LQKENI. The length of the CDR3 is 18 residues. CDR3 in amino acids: CASSPRTGGRKYQETQYF.

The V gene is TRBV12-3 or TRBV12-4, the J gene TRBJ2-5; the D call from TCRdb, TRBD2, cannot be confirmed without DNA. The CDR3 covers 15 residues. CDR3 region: CASSSRGRVRETQYF.

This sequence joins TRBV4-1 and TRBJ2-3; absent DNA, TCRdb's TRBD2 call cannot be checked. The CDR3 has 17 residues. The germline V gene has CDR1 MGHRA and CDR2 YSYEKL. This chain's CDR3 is CASSQDPSGRATDTQYF.

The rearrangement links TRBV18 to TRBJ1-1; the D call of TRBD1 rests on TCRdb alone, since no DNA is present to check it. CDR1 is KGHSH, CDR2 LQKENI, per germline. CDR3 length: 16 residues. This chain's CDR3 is CASSPPTGTRNTEAFF.

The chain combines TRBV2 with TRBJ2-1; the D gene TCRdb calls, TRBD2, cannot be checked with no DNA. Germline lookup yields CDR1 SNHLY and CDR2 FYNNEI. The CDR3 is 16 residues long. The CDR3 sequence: CASSAGPLSAGNEQFF.

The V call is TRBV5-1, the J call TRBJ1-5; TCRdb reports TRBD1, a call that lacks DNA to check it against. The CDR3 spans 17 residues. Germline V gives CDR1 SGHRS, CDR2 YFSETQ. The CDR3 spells CASSLGGTGSRNQPQHF.

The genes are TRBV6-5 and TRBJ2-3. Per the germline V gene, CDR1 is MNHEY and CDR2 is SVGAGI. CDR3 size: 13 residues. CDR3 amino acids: CASSYYGGDTQYF.

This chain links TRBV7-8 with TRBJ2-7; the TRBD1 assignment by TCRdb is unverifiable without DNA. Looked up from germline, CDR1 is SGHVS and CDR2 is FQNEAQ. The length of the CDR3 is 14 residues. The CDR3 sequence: CATLKEPPDYEQYF.

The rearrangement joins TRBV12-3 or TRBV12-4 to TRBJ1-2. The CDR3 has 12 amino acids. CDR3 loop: CASSLSLGGYTF.

CDR3 amino acids: CASSGRSVRGTGELFF. V is TRBV5-1 and J is TRBJ2-2. Germline V gene lookup returns CDR1 SGHRS and CDR2 YFSETQ. CDR3 size: 16 residues.

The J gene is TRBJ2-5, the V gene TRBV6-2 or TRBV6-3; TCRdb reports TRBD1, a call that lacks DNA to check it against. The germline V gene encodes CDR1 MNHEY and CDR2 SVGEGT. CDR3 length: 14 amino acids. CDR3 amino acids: CASSTPGGRETQYF.

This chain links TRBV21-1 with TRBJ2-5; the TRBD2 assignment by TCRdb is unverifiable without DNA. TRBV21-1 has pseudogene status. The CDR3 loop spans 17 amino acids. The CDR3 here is CASSNPPSGKRQETQYF.

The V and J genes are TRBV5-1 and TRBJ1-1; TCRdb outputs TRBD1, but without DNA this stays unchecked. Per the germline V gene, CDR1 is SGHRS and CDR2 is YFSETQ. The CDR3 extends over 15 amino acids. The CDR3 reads CASSLMGKGEVEAFF.

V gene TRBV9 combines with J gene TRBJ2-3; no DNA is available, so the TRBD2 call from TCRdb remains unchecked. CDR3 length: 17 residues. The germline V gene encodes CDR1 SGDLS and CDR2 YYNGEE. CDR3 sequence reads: CASSVLGVNLRTDTQYF. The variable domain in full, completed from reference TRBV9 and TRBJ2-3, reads DSGVTQTPKHLITATGQRVTLRCSPRSGDLSVYWYQQSLDQGLQFLIQYYNGEERAKGNILERFSAQQFPDLHSELNLSSLELGDSALYFCASSVLGVNLRTDTQYFGPGTRLTVL.

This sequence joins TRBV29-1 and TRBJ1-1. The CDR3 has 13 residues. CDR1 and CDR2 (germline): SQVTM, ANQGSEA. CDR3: CSVGEGGNTEAFF. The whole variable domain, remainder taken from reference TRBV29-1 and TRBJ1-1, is SAVISQKPSRDICQRGTSLTIQCQVDSQVTMMFWYRQQPGQSLTLIATANQGSEATYESGFVIDKFPISRPNLTFSTLTVSNMSPEDSSIYLCSVGEGGNTEAFFGQGTRLTVV.

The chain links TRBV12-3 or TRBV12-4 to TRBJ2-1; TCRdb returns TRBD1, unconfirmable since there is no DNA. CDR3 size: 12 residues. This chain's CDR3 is CASSQGVNEQFF.

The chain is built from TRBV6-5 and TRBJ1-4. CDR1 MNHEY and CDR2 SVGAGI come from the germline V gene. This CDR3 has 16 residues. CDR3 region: CASSYSNPVMGEKLFF.